The present entry profiles one T cell receptor (beta chain) with its context. Its antigen is not identified. The data were taken from a study of regulatory T cells in long-lasting Graves disease. Germline V lookup: CDR1 MNHEY, CDR2 SVGEGT. The CDR3 loop spans 15 amino acids. Trimming cost V 4 bases and J 1 base, with 11 bases left between them. Findings of the study overall: There were preferences for TRBV28, TRBJ1-2 and TRBJ2-5 in persistent disease.

Time point noted: newly diagnosed GD, antithyroid drugs for less than 3 months. From PBMCs, RNA was extracted and then used to make the TCR library. Libraries of TCR beta came from iRepertoire HTBI primers plus Arm-PCR of CDR3 regions. TCRdb analysed the multiplex PCR reads with MiXCR anew, one entry per CDR3 protein. The sample records hundreds of thousands of distinct CDR3 sequences, about 13% being singletons. The same sample was also used in a study of T cells in Graves' hyperthyroidism and ophthalmopathy. In that study: Stability of Graves' hyperthyroidism was defined as absent ophthalmopathy progression within 18 months.

The specimen comprised peripheral blood mononuclear cells (PBMCs), sampled at new diagnosis, from a patient treated with antithyroid drugs. V is TRBV6-2 or TRBV6-3 and J is TRBJ2-1; maybe TRBD2 (6 bases). The receptor's source is a man aged 25 to 45 with Graves disease. CDR3 sequence: CASSLAAHSYNEQFF. CDR3 nucleotide sequence: TGTGCCAGCAGTTTAGCGGCCCATTCCTACAATGAGCAGTTCTTC.